The 10 T cell receptor beta chains in this list originate from one sample, sequenced in a study of T cell responses to AZD1222 COVID-19 vaccine. Assay used: immunoSEQ multiplex PCR; TCRdb lists only in-frame clones, some missing. The table includes 150,000 to 200,000 clones, about nine tenths detected once. The sequencing used peripheral blood, collected 28 days after the second AZD1222 dose. The receptor set was obtained from an adult who received the AZD1222 COVID-19 vaccine.

This clone was detected a few times. The gene calls are TRBV10-1 and TRBJ1-4, with TRBD1 as a possible D gene (5 bases). Germline assignment: CDR1 WNHNN and CDR2 SYGVQD (reference sequence). The CDR3 consists of 13 residues. V dropped 5 bases and J dropped 12 bases, with 16 bases sitting between them. The CDR3 coding sequence is TGCGCCAGCAGTCCGGGGACCCCCGCGCAACTGTTTTTT. Its translation is CASSPGTPAQLFF.

This clone was counted many times. The sample holds other DNA sequences that translate to the same CDR3. This sequence joins TRBV3-1 (or the pseudogene TRBV3-2) and TRBJ1-5, with D unclear. CDR1 is LGHDT, CDR2 YNNKEL, per germline (reference sequence). V was cut by 1 base and J by 7 bases, with 8 bases left in between. The CDR3 length is 13 residues. The CDR3 loop reads CASSQVGGQPQHF. CDR3 coding DNA: TGTGCCAGCAGCCAAGTCGGAGGGCAGCCCCAGCATTTT.

The chain links TRBV12-5 to TRBJ2-7; either TRBD1 or TRBD2 may fit D (6 bases each). CDR3 size: 15 residues. Germline V lookup: CDR1 LGHNT, CDR2 FRNRAP. The V end lost 6 bases, the J end lost 4 bases, and 19 bases lay between the germline ends. CDR3 amino acids: CASGLQGGIGYEQYF. The CDR3 DNA reads as TGTGCTAGTGGGTTACAGGGCGGGATTGGGTACGAGCAGTACTTC.

The J gene is TRBJ2-1, the V gene TRBV7-9; perhaps TRBD2 as D (6 bases). The germline gives CDR1 SEHNR, CDR2 FQNEAQ (reference sequence). V lost 1 base and J lost 8, with 12 bases in between. The CDR3 runs 14 residues. Written as DNA, the CDR3 is TGTGCCAGCAGCTTAGGGTCAGCGGGCGATGAGCAGTTCTTC. It specifies CASSLGSAGDEQFF.

This chain links TRBV3-1 (or the pseudogene TRBV3-2) with TRBJ1-5; D gene ambiguous. The germline gives CDR1 LGHDT, CDR2 YNNKEL (reference sequence). This CDR3 spans 14 amino acids. Between the trimmed V and J ends, which lost 4 bases and 1 base, there was a span of 8 bases. The CDR3 coding sequence is TGTGCCAGCAGCCTTGCGGTCAGCAATCAGCCCCAGCATTTT. Encoded protein: CASSLAVSNQPQHF.

This clone was detected only once. This chain connects TRBV3-1 (or the pseudogene TRBV3-2) to TRBJ2-3, with D tentatively TRBD1 (5 bases). Trimming cost V 4 bases and J 2 bases, with 13 bases left between them. The CDR3 consists of 15 residues. CDR1 is LGHDT and CDR2 is YNNKEL in the germline V gene (reference sequence). CDR3 sequence: CASSRVGAYTDTQYF. DNA of the CDR3: TGTGCCAGCAGCCGTGTAGGGGCCTACACAGATACGCAGTATTTT.

The count of this clone is one. This rearrangement joins TRBV15 to TRBJ2-7; TRBD2 agrees at 9 bases. With 3 bases clipped from V and 4 bases from J, the junction kept 4 bases outside the gene matches. The CDR3 covers 14 residues. CDR1 and CDR2 (germline): LNHNV, YYDKDF (reference sequence). This chain's CDR3 is CATSSSGRGYEQYF. The CDR3 DNA sequence: TGTGCCACCAGCAGTAGCGGGAGAGGGTACGAGCAGTACTTC.

The chain joins TRBV7-6 to TRBJ1-1, with no clear D. Deletions cut 0 bases from V and 1 base from J, with 9 bases between. From germline, CDR1 is SGHVS and CDR2 FNYEAQ. The CDR3 has 15 residues. The CDR3, as DNA: TGTGCCAGCAGCTTAGCATCCCCCGAGAACACTGAAGCTTTCTTT. Its protein is CASSLASPENTEAFF.

The chain couples TRBV7-8 to TRBJ2-2, with D unclear. Germline CDR1 and CDR2: SGHVS and FQNEAQ. The CDR3 extends over 14 amino acids. V was shortened by 5 bases and J by 5 bases, with 12 bases between the two germline ends. CDR3 protein: CASSTGPETGELFF. CDR3 nucleotide sequence: TGTGCCAGCAGCACCGGGCCAGAGACCGGGGAGCTGTTTTTT.

V usage is TRBV19 and J usage is TRBJ1-5; 10 bases fit TRBD1. Germline-derived CDR1 and CDR2 are LNHDA and SQIVND (reference sequence). The CDR3 sequence is 15 residues long. After removal of 5 bases from V and 1 base from J, the junction contained 2 bases not matched to a gene. In DNA, the CDR3 is TGTGCCAGTAGTTGGGACAGGGGCAGCAATCAGCCCCAGCATTTT. Translating it yields CASSWDRGSNQPQHF.